The clone carrying this TCR beta chain was counted once. Its antigen is still unknown. Data came from immunoSEQ multiplex PCR; TCRdb stores just in-frame clones and leaves some out. The repertoire consists of 80,000 to 90,000 clones, with 96% occurring once and the leading ten covering 0.6% to 0.95%. These data are taken from a study of cytomegalovirus exposure and HLA in healthy donors. Study-wide results and limits: A subsequent analysis found that TCR clusters from the first cohort also tended to co-occur in the roughly 120 validation repertoires, with about 94% of cluster scores above 0. Altogether, some 170 TCR beta chains were recorded as cytomegalovirus-associated.

There are 17 residues in the CDR3. The source of this sequence is a man in his late teens or twenties in good health and CMV-seronegative. The V call is TRBV21-1, the J call TRBJ1-5; no DNA check was done on the table's D call, TRBD1. TRBV21-1 is classified as a pseudogene. The sequenced material came from PBMCs. DNA for the CDR3: TGTCCCCGACAAGGCAGGGGAGTATGGAATGGCAATCAGCCCCAGCATTTT. It specifies CPRQGRGVWNGNQPQHF.